A single sample gave rise to the 8 T cell receptor beta chains below, sequenced in a study of neurological immune-mediated disorders. TCRdb analysed the 5' RACE reads with MiXCR anew, one entry per CDR3 protein. The data contain about 66,000 distinct CDR3 sequences, roughly 4.5% of them seen just once; the ten biggest clones take up approximately 7%. Sequenced sample: PBMCs. The receptors derive from a man aged 25-45 years with multiple sclerosis.

This clonotype was observed many times. This rearrangement joins TRBV4-1 to TRBJ1-2, with TRBD1 matching over 8 bases. The J segment lost 7 bases and the V segment lost 1 base, leaving 11 bases of the junction unmatched. Germline lookup yields CDR1 MGHRA and CDR2 YSYEKL. This CDR3 is built from 16 residues. The CDR3 coding sequence is TGCGCCAGCAGCCAAGGCCCGGGACAGGAGGTTCGTGGCTACACCTTC. This codes for CASSQGPGQEVRGYTF.

This clonotype came up a few times. The rearrangement links TRBV12-3 or TRBV12-4 to TRBJ1-1; 8 bases agree with TRBD1. The CDR3 extends over 16 amino acids. V dropped 3 bases and J dropped 5; count of bases not matched to a gene: 11. CDR3 in amino acids: CASSLAQGVRGTEAFF. The CDR3, as DNA: TGTGCCAGCAGTTTGGCACAGGGGGTAAGGGGGACTGAAGCTTTCTTT.

Details on this clonotype: A much more abundant neighbour one base away suggests this may be a read error. The chain is built from TRBV20-1 and TRBJ1-3; D possibly corresponds to TRBD1 (6 bases). The CDR3 extends over 14 amino acids. Germline CDR1 is DFQATT and CDR2 is SNEGSKA (reference sequence). The V end was cut by 5 bases, the J end by 2 bases, with 13 bases between. The CDR3 DNA follows: TGCAGTGCTCGGGACAAGGTTACTGGAAACACCATATATTTT. It translates to CSARDKVTGNTIYF.

At least ten counts were recorded for this clonotype. This chain joins TRBV6-2 or TRBV6-3 and TRBJ1-1; D gene ambiguous. Germline V gene lookup returns CDR1 MNHEY and CDR2 SVGEGT. V lost 6 bases and J lost 4, with 9 bases in between. There are 12 residues in the CDR3. The CDR3 DNA sequence: TGTGCCAGCAGCTGGTGGGGCACTGAAGCTTTCTTT. Its protein product is CASSWWGTEAFF.

This clonotype was seen ten or more times. This chain uses TRBV6-6 with TRBJ1-1; 8 nucleotides match TRBD1. This CDR3 has 14 amino acids. Germline trimming cut 9 bases from V and 0 bases from J; bases unmatched to any gene: 6. From germline, CDR1 is MNHNY and CDR2 SVGAGI (reference sequence). CDR3 in amino acids: CASYDRGMNTEAFF. In DNA, the CDR3 is TGTGCCAGTTACGACAGGGGAATGAACACTGAAGCTTTCTTT.

This clonotype occurred many times. The chain is built from TRBV29-1 and TRBJ1-5; D not certain. This CDR3 has 13 residues. The V gene's germline CDR1 is SQVTM and CDR2 ANQGSEA. Trimming pared 2 bases from V and 7 bases from J, leaving 12 bases between. The CDR3 loop is CSVEIGFGQPQHF. The CDR3 bases are TGCAGCGTTGAAATCGGGTTCGGGCAGCCCCAGCATTTT.

Notes on this clonotype: This may come from a read error, since a much larger clone is one base off. The chain carries TRBV4-1 and TRBJ1-1, with unresolved D. V was trimmed by 4 bases and J by 0 bases, leaving 6 bases between them. The CDR3 is 13 amino acids. Germline loops: CDR1 MGHRA, CDR2 YSYEKL. CDR3 bases: TGCGCCAGCAGCCCGAAGTTGAACACTGAAGCTTTCTTT. Translation: CASSPKLNTEAFF.

Relative to its sample, this clonotype is medium-sized. The J gene is TRBJ1-2, the V gene TRBV27; D is undetermined. From germline, CDR1 is MNHEY and CDR2 SMNVEV (reference sequence). Trimming removed 2 bases at V and 6 bases at J, with 7 bases between. This CDR3 region has 12 residues. CDR3 in amino acids: CASSLGGDGYTF. The CDR3 DNA reads as TGTGCCAGCAGTTTAGGTGGAGATGGCTACACCTTC.